Below are 26 T cell receptor beta chains sequenced from a single sample in a study of OX40 agonist ivuxolimab in advanced cancers. Clones were read by immunoSEQ multiplex PCR, and TCRdb kept only the in-frame ones, dropping some. The sample shows 45,000 to 70,000 clones, around nine tenths of them seen only once. The sample here was CD4+ or CD8+ T cells sorted from blood, taken in a trial of the OX40 agonist ivuxolimab. The origin of the receptors is an adult with an advanced solid tumor such as melanoma, head and neck, liver or kidney cancer.

The chain carries TRBV27 and TRBJ1-6, with 7 bases matching TRBD1. V gave up 6 bases and J gave up 5 bases; unmatched junction bases: 7. This CDR3 is 15 amino acids long. Per germline, CDR1 MNHEY and CDR2 SMNVEV (reference sequence). CDR3 residues: CASRGTVRDNSPLHF. The CDR3 region has the DNA TGTGCCAGCAGGGGGACAGTACGAGATAATTCACCCCTCCACTTT.

In its sample, this clone was seen a few times. The V call is TRBV5-4, the J call TRBJ1-1; D gene unclear. V lost 4 bases and J lost 2, with 9 bases in between. CDR1 and CDR2 from the germline V gene are SGHNT and YYREEE (reference sequence). There are 13 residues in the CDR3. The CDR3 DNA reads TGTGCCAGCAGCGTGTCGCTTAACACTGAAGCTTTCTTT. This translates into CASSVSLNTEAFF.

This clone occurred once. This chain connects TRBV6-5 to TRBJ1-1, with no clear D. Trimming shortened V by 8 bases and J by 1 base, and 14 bases separated the two germline ends. CDR1 and CDR2 (germline): MNHEY, SVGAGI. The CDR3 length is 14 residues. CDR3 nucleotides: TGTGCCAGCGGGTCCCGGACGGGGAACACTGAAGCTTTCTTT. Residues: CASGSRTGNTEAFF.

As regards this clone: Different DNA sequences within this sample yield the same CDR3. The chain employs TRBV7-9 and TRBJ1-1, with D possibly TRBD1 on 6 matching bases. Per the germline V gene, CDR1 is SEHNR and CDR2 is FQNEAQ (reference sequence). The CDR3 contains 14 residues. V was clipped by 5 bases and J by 1 base, with 11 bases between them. CDR3 DNA: TGTGCCAGCAGCCCAGACAGGAGGAACACTGAAGCTTTCTTT. Amino acid sequence: CASSPDRRNTEAFF.

V gene TRBV11-2 combines with J gene TRBJ2-1; D is undetermined. The CDR3 runs 12 residues. With 3 bases removed from V and 8 bases from J, the gap between germline ends came to 8 bases. Germline assignment: CDR1 SGHAT and CDR2 FQNNGV. This CDR3 is CASSFFSDEQFF. DNA of the CDR3: TGTGCCAGCAGCTTTTTTTCCGATGAGCAGTTCTTC.

This clone was recorded only once. The gene calls are TRBV6-6 and TRBJ1-5; the D gene is possibly TRBD1 (6 bases). The CDR3 sequence is 15 residues long. Per the germline V gene, CDR1 is MNHNY and CDR2 is SVGAGI (reference sequence). The V end was cut by 4 bases, the J end by 4 bases, with 14 bases between. The CDR3, as DNA: TGTGCCAGCAGTTTAGTACAGGGAGGTAATCAGCCCCAGCATTTT. This codes for CASSLVQGGNQPQHF.

The chain is built from TRBV6-6 and TRBJ1-3; D gene uncertain. Germline assignment: CDR1 MNHNY and CDR2 SVGAGI (reference sequence). CDR3 length: 12 residues. The ends were cut back, 7 bases at V and 1 base at J, with 5 bases in the middle. The CDR3 nucleotides read TGTGCCAGCACCCCATCTGGAAACACCATATATTTT. This sequence encodes CASTPSGNTIYF.

This clone showed up just a few times. The V call is TRBV2, the J call TRBJ2-7; possibly TRBD1 for D (6 bases). V was pared by 4 bases and J by 0 bases, with 13 bases between. Germline loops: CDR1 SNHLY, CDR2 FYNNEI. CDR3 length: 15 residues. The DNA for the CDR3 is TGTGCCAGCAGTGGTACAGGGCTAAGCTCCTACGAGCAGTACTTC. Amino acids: CASSGTGLSSYEQYF.

The DNA for the CDR3 is TGTGCCGCCCAAAGCGGGAAGAACACCGGGGAGCTGTTTTTT. Its translation: CAAQSGKNTGELFF. The chain uses TRBV7-8 and TRBJ2-2, with 7 bases aligning to TRBD2. With 11 bases clipped from V and 1 base from J, the junction kept 7 bases outside the gene matches. The CDR3 is made up of 14 amino acids. In germline, CDR1 is SGHVS, CDR2 FQNEAQ.

V gene TRBV7-9 combines with J gene TRBJ2-7, with TRBD2 matching 7 bases. This CDR3 is built from 14 residues. V lost 3 bases, J lost 1 base, and 3 bases stayed unmatched. Germline assignment: CDR1 SEHNR and CDR2 FQNEAQ (reference sequence). CDR3 DNA: TGTGCCAGCAGCTTCGGCGGGGGATCCTACGAGCAGTACTTC. The encoded protein is CASSFGGGSYEQYF.

The chain joins TRBV7-2 to TRBJ2-1, with D unclear. V was trimmed by 0 bases and J by 6 bases, leaving 9 bases between them. Germline V gene sequence: CDR1 SGHTA, CDR2 FQGNSA. This CDR3 is 14 amino acids long. CDR3 residues: CASSLARSINEQFF. CDR3 coding DNA: TGTGCCAGCAGCTTAGCGCGAAGTATCAATGAGCAGTTCTTC.

In this sample, this clone turned up a few times. The CDR3 is CASAPGGRRTNEKLFF. For the CDR3, the DNA is TGTGCCAGTGCTCCAGGGGGCCGACGGACTAATGAAAAACTGTTTTTT. The chain links TRBV19 to TRBJ1-4, with TRBD1 identical over 8 bases. This CDR3 has 16 residues. V shed 8 bases and J 2 bases; nucleotides not matched to a gene: 10. CDR1 and CDR2 (germline): LNHDA, SQIVND (reference sequence).

This chain uses TRBV10-2 with TRBJ2-5; no clear D. Germline V lookup: CDR1 WSHSY, CDR2 SAAADI. The length of the CDR3 is 13 residues. V lost 5 bases, J lost 0 bases, and 7 bases lay in between. The chain's CDR3 is CASSHSYQETQYF. CDR3 coding DNA: TGCGCCAGCAGTCACAGTTACCAAGAGACCCAGTACTTC.

The chain couples TRBV19 to TRBJ2-2; perhaps TRBD1 as D (5 bases). V was clipped by 4 bases and J by 3 bases, with 12 bases between them. CDR3 length equals 15 residues. Germline V gene data show CDR1 as LNHDA and CDR2 as SQIVND (reference sequence). This chain's CDR3 is CASSTIDSYTGELFF. The CDR3 bases are TGTGCCAGTAGTACGATCGACAGTTACACCGGGGAGCTGTTTTTT. Full variable domain (missing parts from reference TRBV19 and TRBJ2-2): DGGITQSPKYLFRKEGQNVTLSCEQNLNHDAMYWYRQDPGQGLRLIYYSQIVNDFQKGDIAEGYSVSREKKESFPLTVTSAQKNPTAFYLCASSTIDSYTGELFFGEGSRLTVL.

CDR3 sequence: CASSPGPLGETQYF. In DNA, the CDR3 is TGTGCCAGCAGTCCCGGACCCCTCGGAGAGACCCAGTACTTC. V gene TRBV28 combines with J gene TRBJ2-5; no clear D gene. Germline loops: CDR1 MDHEN, CDR2 SYDVKM. CDR3 length: 14 residues. The ends were cut back, 5 bases at V and 4 bases at J, with 14 bases in the middle. Complete variable domain (other parts from reference TRBV28 and TRBJ2-5): DVKVTQSSRYLVKRTGEKVFLECVQDMDHENMFWYRQDPGLGLRLIYFSYDVKMKEKGDIPEGYSVSREKKERFSLILESASTNQTSMYLCASSPGPLGETQYFGPGTRLLVL.

The chain is built from TRBV7-9 and TRBJ2-7; D may be TRBD1 or TRBD2 (5 bases each). Germline values: CDR1 SEHNR, CDR2 FQNEAQ (reference sequence). The CDR3 contains 14 residues. Deletions cut 1 base from V and 2 bases from J, with 9 bases between. The CDR3 bases are TGTGCCAGCAGCTTAGGCCAGGGAGCCTACGAGCAGTACTTC. It codes for CASSLGQGAYEQYF.

The rearrangement uses TRBV10-3 and TRBJ2-2, with D perhaps assigned TRBD1 or TRBD2 (5 bases each). Trimming left V 8 bases short and J 2 bases short, with 9 bases between. The CDR3 runs 13 residues. The V gene's germline CDR1 is ENHRY and CDR2 SYGVKD. CDR3 sequence: CAIGTGNTGELFF. The CDR3 nucleotides read TGTGCCATCGGGACGGGAAACACCGGGGAGCTGTTTTTT.

The chain uses TRBV7-9 and TRBJ2-5, with D unresolved. The germline CDR1 and CDR2 sequences are SEHNR and FQNEAQ (reference sequence). The V end was cut by 5 bases, the J end by 5 bases, with 12 bases between. The CDR3 consists of 13 residues. The CDR3 loop is CASSKSGGETQYF. CDR3 sequence (DNA): TGTGCCAGCAGCAAATCAGGTGGGGAGACCCAGTACTTC.

V and J are TRBV19 and TRBJ1-5; 8 nucleotides line up with TRBD1. This CDR3 is 14 amino acids long. V shed 3 bases, J shed 9 bases, and the junction held 7 bases outside the gene matches. Germline V CDR1 and CDR2: LNHDA, SQIVND (reference sequence). The CDR3 coding sequence is TGTGCCAGTAGTATCAGAGCAGGGGGCACGCCCCAGCATTTT. It yields the protein CASSIRAGGTPQHF.

The chain uses TRBV7-2 and TRBJ2-7; tentative D call: TRBD1 (5 bases). From germline, CDR1 is SGHTA and CDR2 FQGNSA. V was trimmed by 1 base and J by 6 bases, leaving 10 bases between them. The CDR3 is made up of 13 amino acids. CDR3 protein: CASSLDRLGEQYF. Written as DNA, the CDR3 is TGTGCCAGCAGCTTAGACAGGTTAGGCGAGCAGTACTTC.

The chain employs TRBV4-1 and TRBJ2-7; D is uncertain. The V end lost 4 bases, the J end lost 2 bases, and 12 bases lay between the germline ends. The CDR3 covers 14 residues. Germline V gene data show CDR1 as MGHRA and CDR2 as YSYEKL. CDR3 protein: CASSLAPSPYEQYF. CDR3 nucleotides: TGCGCCAGCAGCCTCGCTCCTTCTCCCTACGAGCAGTACTTC.

The V call is TRBV10-3, the J call TRBJ2-5; D is possibly TRBD1 (5 bases). The CDR3 runs to 15 residues. Germline CDR1 reads ENHRY; CDR2 reads SYGVKD. V was shortened by 0 bases and J by 7 bases, with 15 bases between the two germline ends. CDR3 nucleotides: TGTGCCATCAGTGAGTCGCAGGGCCACTCTGCGACCCAGTACTTC. This gives the protein CAISESQGHSATQYF.

This clone showed up just once. The CDR3 DNA reads as TGTGCCAGCAGCTTGGAAGGCTGGGGACAGGGGTACTCCTACGAGCAGTACTTC. Protein product: CASSLEGWGQGYSYEQYF. The V call is TRBV5-5, the J call TRBJ2-7; 10 nucleotides line up with TRBD1. The V gene's germline CDR1 is SGHKS and CDR2 YYEKEE (reference sequence). The CDR3 runs 18 residues. The J segment lost 0 bases and the V segment lost 0 bases, leaving 9 bases of the junction unmatched.

The chain uses TRBV10-3 and TRBJ2-5; D not certain. Looked up from germline, CDR1 is ENHRY and CDR2 is SYGVKD. This CDR3 has 13 amino acids. Trimming took off 3 bases at V and 5 bases at J, with 10 bases between the two ends. CDR3 amino acids: CAISDETSETQYF. As DNA, the CDR3 is TGTGCCATCAGTGATGAAACTTCGGAGACCCAGTACTTC.

This rearrangement joins TRBV5-1 to TRBJ2-5, with 9 bases fitting TRBD2. This CDR3 is 14 amino acids long. Per the germline V gene, CDR1 is SGHRS and CDR2 is YFSETQ. Germline trimming cut 0 bases from V and 5 bases from J; bases unmatched to any gene: 2. This CDR3 is CASSLVAGEETQYF. The CDR3 region has the DNA TGCGCCAGCAGCTTGGTAGCGGGGGAGGAGACCCAGTACTTC. The whole variable domain, filled in from reference TRBV5-1 and TRBJ2-5, reads KAGVTQTPRYLIKTRGQQVTLSCSPISGHRSVSWYQQTPGQGLQFLFEYFSETQRNKGNFPGRFSGRQFSNSRSEMNVSTLELGDSALYLCASSLVAGEETQYFGPGTRLLVL.

The chain carries TRBV19 and TRBJ1-5; TRBD1 might be the D (6 bases). This CDR3 is 17 amino acids long. V lost 4 bases to trimming and J lost 0 bases, with 16 bases between them. Germline assignment: CDR1 LNHDA and CDR2 SQIVND (reference sequence). This chain's CDR3 is CASSRTSGQTSNQPQHF. The CDR3 nucleotides are TGTGCCAGTAGTAGAACCTCCGGACAGACTAGCAATCAGCCCCAGCATTTT.